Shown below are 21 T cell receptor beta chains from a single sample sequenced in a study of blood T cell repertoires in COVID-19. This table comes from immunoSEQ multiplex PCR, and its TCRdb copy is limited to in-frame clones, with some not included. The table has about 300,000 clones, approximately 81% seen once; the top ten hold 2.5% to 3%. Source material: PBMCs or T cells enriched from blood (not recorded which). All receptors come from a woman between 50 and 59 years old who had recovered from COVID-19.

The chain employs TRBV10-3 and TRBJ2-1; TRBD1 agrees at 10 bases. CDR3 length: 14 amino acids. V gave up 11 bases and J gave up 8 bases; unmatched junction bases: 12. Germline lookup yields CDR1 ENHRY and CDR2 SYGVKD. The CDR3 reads CAAQQTGGGYEQFF. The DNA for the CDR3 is TGTGCCGCCCAACAGACAGGGGGCGGGTATGAGCAGTTCTTC.

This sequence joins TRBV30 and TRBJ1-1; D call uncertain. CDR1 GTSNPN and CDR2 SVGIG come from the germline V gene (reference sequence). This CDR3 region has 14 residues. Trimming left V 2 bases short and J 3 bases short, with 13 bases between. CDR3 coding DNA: TGTGCCTGGAGTACGGGGTTATGGGACACTGAAGCTTTCTTT. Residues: CAWSTGLWDTEAFF.

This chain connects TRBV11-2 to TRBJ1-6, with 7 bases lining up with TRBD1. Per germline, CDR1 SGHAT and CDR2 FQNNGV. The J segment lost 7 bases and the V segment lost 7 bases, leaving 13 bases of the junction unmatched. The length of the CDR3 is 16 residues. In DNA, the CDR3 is TGTGCCAGCACCCATCCCTTGGGGACAGAGAATTCACCCCTCCACTTT. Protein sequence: CASTHPLGTENSPLHF.

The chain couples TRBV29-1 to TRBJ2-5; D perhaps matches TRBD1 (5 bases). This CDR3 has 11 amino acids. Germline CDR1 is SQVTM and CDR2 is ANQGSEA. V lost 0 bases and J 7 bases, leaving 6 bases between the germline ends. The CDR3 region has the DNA TGCAGCGTTGAAGATAGGGGGACCCAGTACTTC. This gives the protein CSVEDRGTQYF.

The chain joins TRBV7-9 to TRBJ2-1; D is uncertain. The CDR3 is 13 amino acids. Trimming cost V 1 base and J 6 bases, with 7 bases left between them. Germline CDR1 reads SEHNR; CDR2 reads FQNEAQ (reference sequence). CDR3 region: CASSLVVSNEQFF. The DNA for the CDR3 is TGTGCCAGCAGCTTAGTCGTTAGCAATGAGCAGTTCTTC.

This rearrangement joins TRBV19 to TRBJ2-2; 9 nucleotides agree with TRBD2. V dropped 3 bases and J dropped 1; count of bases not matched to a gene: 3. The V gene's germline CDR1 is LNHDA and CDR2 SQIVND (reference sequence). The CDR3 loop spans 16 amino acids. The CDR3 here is CASSIVAGVNTGELFF. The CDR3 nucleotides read TGTGCCAGTAGTATTGTAGCGGGAGTGAACACCGGGGAGCTGTTTTTT.

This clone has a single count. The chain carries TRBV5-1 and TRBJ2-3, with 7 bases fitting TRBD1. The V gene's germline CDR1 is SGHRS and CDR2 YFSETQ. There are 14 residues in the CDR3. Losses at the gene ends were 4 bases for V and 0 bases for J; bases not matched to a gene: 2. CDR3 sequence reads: CASSEGASTDTQYF. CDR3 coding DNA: TGCGCCAGCAGCGAGGGGGCCAGCACAGATACGCAGTATTTT.

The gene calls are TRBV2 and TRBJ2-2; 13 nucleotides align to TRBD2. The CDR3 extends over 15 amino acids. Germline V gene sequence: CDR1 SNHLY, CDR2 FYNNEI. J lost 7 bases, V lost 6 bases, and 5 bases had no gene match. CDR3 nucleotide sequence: TGTGCCAGCAGAGGACTAGCGGGAGTCCTCGGGGAGCTGTTTTTT. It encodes CASRGLAGVLGELFF.

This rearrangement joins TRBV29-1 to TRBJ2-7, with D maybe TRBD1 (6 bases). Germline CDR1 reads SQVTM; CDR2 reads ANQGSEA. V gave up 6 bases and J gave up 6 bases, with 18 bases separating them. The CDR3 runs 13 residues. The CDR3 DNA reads TGCAGCGTGGTTGCAGGGGCCACTCGCGAGCAGTACTTC. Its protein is CSVVAGATREQYF.

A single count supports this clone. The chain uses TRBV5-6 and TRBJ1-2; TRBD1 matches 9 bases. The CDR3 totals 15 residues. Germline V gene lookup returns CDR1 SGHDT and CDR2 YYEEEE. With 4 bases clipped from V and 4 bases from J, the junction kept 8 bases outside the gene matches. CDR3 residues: CASSRRGQGTYGYTF. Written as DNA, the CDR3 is TGTGCCAGCAGCCGGCGTGGACAGGGGACCTATGGCTACACCTTC.

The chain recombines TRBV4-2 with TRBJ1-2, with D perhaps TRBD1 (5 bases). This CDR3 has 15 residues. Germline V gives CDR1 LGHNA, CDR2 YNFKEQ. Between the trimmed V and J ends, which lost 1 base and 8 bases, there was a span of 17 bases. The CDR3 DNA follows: TGTGCCAGCAGCCAAGCGGGTTGGACACGAGAAGGCTACACCTTC. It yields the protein CASSQAGWTREGYTF.

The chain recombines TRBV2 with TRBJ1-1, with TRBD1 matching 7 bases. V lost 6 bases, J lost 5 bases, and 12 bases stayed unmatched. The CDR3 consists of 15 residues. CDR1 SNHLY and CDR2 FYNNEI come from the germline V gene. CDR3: CASRLNDRAGTEAFF. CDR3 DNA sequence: TGTGCCAGCAGATTGAACGACAGGGCCGGGACTGAAGCTTTCTTT.

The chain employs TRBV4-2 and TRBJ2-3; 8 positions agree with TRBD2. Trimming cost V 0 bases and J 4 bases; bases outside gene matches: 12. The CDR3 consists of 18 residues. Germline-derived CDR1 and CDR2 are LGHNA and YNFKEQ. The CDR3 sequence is CASSQDPAGDSRADTQYF. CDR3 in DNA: TGTGCCAGCAGCCAAGATCCAGCGGGAGATTCTCGCGCAGATACGCAGTATTTT.

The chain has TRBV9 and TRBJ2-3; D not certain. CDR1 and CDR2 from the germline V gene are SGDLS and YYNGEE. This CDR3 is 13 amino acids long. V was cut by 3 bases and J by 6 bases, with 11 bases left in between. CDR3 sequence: CASSANPVDTQYF. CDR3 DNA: TGTGCCAGCAGCGCGAATCCGGTCGATACGCAGTATTTT.

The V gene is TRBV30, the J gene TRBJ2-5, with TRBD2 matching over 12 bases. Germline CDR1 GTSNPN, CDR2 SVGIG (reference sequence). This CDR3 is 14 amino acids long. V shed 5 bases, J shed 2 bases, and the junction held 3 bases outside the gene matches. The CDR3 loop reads CAWGLAGFQETQYF. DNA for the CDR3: TGTGCCTGGGGACTAGCGGGATTTCAAGAGACCCAGTACTTC.

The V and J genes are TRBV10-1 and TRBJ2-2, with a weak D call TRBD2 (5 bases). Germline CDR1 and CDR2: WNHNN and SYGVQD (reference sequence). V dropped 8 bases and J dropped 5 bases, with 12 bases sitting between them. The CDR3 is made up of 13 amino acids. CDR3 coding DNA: TGCGCCAGCCGCGGGCGGTCGACCGGGGAGCTGTTTTTT. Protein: CASRGRSTGELFF.

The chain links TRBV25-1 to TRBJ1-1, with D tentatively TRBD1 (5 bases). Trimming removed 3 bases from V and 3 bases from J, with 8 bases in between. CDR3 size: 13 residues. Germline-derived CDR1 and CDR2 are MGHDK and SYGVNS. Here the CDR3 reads CASSDLGDTEAFF. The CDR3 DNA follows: TGTGCCAGCAGTGATTTAGGGGACACTGAAGCTTTCTTT.

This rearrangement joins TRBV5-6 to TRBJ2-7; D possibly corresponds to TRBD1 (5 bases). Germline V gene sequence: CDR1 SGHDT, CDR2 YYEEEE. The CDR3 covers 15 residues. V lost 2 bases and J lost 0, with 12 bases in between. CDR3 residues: CASSLTGRSSYEQYF. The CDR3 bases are TGTGCCAGCAGCTTAACAGGTCGGAGCTCCTACGAGCAGTACTTC.

CDR3 coding DNA: TGCAGCGTTCGACAGGGTTCCTACAATGAGCAGTTCTTC. Its translation is CSVRQGSYNEQFF. The chain recombines TRBV29-1 with TRBJ2-1; 7 bases map to TRBD1. The V gene end was trimmed by 5 bases and the J gene end by 1 base; junction bases not matched to a gene: 2. The CDR3 consists of 13 residues. Germline values: CDR1 SQVTM, CDR2 ANQGSEA.

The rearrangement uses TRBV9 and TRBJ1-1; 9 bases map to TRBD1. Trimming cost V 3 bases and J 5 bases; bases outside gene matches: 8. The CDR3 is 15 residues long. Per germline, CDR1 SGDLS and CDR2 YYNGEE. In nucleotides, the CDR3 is TGTGCCAGCAGCGCCGCGACAGGGGGTGTTACTGAAGCTTTCTTT. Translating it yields CASSAATGGVTEAFF.

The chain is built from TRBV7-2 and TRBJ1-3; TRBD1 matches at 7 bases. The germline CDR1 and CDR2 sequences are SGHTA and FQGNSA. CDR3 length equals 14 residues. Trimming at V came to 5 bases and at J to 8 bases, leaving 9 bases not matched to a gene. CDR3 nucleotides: TGTGCCAGCAGCCCGCAAGTAGGACAGGACACCATATATTTT. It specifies CASSPQVGQDTIYF. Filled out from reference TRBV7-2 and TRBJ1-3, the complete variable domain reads GAGVSQSPSNKVTEKGKDVELRCDPISGHTALYWYRQSLGQGLEFLIYFQGNSAPDKSGLPSDRFSAERTGGSVSTLTIQRTQQEDSAVYLCASSPQVGQDTIYFGEGSWLTVV.